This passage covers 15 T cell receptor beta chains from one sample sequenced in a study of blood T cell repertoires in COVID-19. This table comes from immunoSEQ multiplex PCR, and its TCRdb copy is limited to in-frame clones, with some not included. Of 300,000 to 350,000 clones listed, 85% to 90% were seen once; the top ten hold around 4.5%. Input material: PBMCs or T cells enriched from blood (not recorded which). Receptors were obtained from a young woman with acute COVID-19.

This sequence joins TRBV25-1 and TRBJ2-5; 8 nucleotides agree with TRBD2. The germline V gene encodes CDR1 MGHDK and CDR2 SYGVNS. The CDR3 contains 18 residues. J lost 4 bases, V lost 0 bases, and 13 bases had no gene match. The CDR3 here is CASSEYASGRVLGETQYF. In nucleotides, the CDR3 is TGTGCCAGCAGTGAATATGCGAGCGGGAGAGTTCTAGGAGAGACCCAGTACTTC. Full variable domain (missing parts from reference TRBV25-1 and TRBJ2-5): EADIYQTPRYLVIGTGKKITLECSQTMGHDKMYWYQQDPGMELHLIHYSYGVNSTEKGDLSSESTVSRIRTEHFPLTLESARPSHTSQYLCASSEYASGRVLGETQYFGPGTRLLVL.

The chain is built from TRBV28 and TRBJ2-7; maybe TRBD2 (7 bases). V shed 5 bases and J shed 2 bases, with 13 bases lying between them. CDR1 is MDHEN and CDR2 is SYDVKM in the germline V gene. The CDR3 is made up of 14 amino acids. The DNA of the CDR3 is TGTGCCAGCAGTGGGAGGGGACACCCCTACGAGCAGTACTTC. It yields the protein CASSGRGHPYEQYF.

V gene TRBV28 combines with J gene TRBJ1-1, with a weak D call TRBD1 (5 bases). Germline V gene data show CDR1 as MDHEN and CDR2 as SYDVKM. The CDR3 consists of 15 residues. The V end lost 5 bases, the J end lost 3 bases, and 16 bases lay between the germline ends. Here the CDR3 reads CASSLQGMLDTEAFF. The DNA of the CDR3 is TGTGCCAGCAGTCTTCAGGGCATGTTGGACACTGAAGCTTTCTTT.

The CDR3 here is CASSPASGRGPEADTQYF. CDR3 nucleotide sequence: TGTGCCAGCTCCCCGGCAAGCGGGAGAGGGCCGGAAGCAGATACGCAGTATTTT. The chain employs TRBV18 and TRBJ2-3; 8 bases fit TRBD2. Trimming took 6 bases from V and 4 from J; bases not matched to a gene: 18. The CDR3 is made up of 18 amino acids. Germline CDR1 KGHSH, CDR2 LQKENI.

The CDR3 DNA reads TGTGCCAGCAGCCGCCCTGGACAGGGAAGGGTTACCGGGGAGCTGTTTTTT. Amino acid sequence: CASSRPGQGRVTGELFF. This chain connects TRBV28 to TRBJ2-2; 8 positions match TRBD1. The germline CDR1 and CDR2 sequences are MDHEN and SYDVKM. V lost 6 bases, J lost 5 bases, and 14 bases stayed unmatched. The CDR3 spans 17 residues.

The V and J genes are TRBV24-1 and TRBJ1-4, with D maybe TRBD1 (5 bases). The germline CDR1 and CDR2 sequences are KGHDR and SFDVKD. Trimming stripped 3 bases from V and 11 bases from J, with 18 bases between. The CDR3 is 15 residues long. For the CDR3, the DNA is TGTGCCACCAGTGATCTAGCGGGGGGACGGGAGAAACTGTTTTTT. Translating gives CATSDLAGGREKLFF.

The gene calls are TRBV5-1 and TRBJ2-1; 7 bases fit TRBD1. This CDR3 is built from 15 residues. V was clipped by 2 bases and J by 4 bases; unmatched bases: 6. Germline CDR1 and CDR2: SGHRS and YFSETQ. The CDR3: CASSLGQVEYNEQFF. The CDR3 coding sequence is TGCGCCAGCAGCTTAGGACAGGTCGAGTACAATGAGCAGTTCTTC.

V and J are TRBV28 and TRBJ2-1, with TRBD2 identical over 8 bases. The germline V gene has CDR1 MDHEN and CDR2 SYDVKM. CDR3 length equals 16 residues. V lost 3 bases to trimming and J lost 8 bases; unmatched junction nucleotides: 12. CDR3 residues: CASSFGRGSGTYEQFF. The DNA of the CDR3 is TGTGCCAGCAGTTTCGGTCGGGGTAGCGGGACCTATGAGCAGTTCTTC.

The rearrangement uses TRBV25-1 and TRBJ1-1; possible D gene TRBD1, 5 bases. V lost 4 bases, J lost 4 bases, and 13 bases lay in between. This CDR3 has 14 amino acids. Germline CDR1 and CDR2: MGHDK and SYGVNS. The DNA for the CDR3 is TGTGCCAGCAGTGCCGACAGTCCGGGCACTGAAGCTTTCTTT. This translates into CASSADSPGTEAFF.

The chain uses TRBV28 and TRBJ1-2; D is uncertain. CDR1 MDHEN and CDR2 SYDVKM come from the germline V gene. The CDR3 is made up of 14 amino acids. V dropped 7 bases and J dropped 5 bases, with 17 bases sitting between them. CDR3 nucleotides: TGTGCCAGCAACTCCTTTTCGGGAGAATATGGCTACACCTTC. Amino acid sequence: CASNSFSGEYGYTF.

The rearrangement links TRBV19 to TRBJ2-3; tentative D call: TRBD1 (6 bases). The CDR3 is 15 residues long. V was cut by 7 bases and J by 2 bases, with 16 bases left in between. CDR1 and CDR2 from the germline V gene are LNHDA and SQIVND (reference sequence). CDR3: CASKRTATVTDTQYF. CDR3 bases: TGTGCCAGTAAAAGGACAGCGACAGTCACAGATACGCAGTATTTT. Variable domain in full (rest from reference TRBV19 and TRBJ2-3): DGGITQSPKYLFRKEGQNVTLSCEQNLNHDAMYWYRQDPGQGLRLIYYSQIVNDFQKGDIAEGYSVSREKKESFPLTVTSAQKNPTAFYLCASKRTATVTDTQYFGPGTRLTVL.

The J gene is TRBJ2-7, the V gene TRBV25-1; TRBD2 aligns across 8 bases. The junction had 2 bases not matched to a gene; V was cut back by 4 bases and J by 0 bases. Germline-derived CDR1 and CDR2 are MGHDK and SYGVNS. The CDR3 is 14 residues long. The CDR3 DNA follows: TGTGCCAGCAGTGTAGCGGGGATCTCCTACGAGCAGTACTTC. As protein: CASSVAGISYEQYF.

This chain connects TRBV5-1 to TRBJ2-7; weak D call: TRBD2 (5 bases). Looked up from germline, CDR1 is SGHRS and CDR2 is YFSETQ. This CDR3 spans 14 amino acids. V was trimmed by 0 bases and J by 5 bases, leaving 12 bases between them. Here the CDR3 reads CASSLVPGTDEQYF. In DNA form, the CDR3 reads TGCGCCAGCAGCTTGGTACCGGGAACAGACGAGCAGTACTTC.

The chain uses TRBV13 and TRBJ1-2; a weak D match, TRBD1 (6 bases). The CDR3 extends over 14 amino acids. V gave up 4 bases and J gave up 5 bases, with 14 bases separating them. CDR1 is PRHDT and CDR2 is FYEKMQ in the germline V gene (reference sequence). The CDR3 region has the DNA TGTGCCAGCAGCTCCTACAGGGAGGGGTATGGCTACACCTTC. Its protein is CASSSYREGYGYTF. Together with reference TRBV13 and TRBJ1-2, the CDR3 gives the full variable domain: AAGVIQSPRHLIKEKRETATLKCYPIPRHDTVYWYQQGPGQDPQFLISFYEKMQSDKGSIPDRFSAQQFSDYHSELNMSSLELGDSALYFCASSSYREGYGYTFGSGTRLTVV.

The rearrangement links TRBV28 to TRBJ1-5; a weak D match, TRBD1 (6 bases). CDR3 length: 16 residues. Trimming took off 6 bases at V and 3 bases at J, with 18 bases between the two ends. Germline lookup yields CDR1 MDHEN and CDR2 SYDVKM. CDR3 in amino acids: CASSGGAGAYNQPQHF. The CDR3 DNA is TGTGCCAGCAGCGGGGGGGCAGGGGCCTACAATCAGCCCCAGCATTTT. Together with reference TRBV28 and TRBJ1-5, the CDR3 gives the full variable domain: DVKVTQSSRYLVKRTGEKVFLECVQDMDHENMFWYRQDPGLGLRLIYFSYDVKMKEKGDIPEGYSVSREKKERFSLILESASTNQTSMYLCASSGGAGAYNQPQHFGDGTRLSIL.